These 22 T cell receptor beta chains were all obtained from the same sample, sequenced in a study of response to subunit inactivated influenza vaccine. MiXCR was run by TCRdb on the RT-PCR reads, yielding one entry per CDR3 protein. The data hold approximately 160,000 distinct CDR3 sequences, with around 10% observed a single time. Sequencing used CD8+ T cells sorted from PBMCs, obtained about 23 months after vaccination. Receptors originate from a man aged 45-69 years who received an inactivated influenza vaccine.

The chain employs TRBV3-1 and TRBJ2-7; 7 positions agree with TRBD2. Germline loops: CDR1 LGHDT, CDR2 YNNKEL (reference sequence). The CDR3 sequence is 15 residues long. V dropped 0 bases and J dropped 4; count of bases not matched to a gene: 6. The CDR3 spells CASSQEGGRRYEQYF. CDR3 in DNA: TGTGCCAGCAGCCAAGAGGGGGGGAGGCGGTACGAGCAGTACTTC.

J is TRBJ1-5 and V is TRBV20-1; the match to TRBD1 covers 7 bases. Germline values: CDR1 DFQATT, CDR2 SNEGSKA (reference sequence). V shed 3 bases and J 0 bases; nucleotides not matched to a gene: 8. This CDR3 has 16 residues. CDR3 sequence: CSASMGTAYSNQPQHF. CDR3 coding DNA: TGCAGTGCTAGCATGGGGACAGCCTATAGCAATCAGCCCCAGCATTTT.

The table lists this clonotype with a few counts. The CDR3 protein is CASRDNYGYTF. CDR3 DNA sequence: TGTGCCAGCAGAGACAACTATGGCTACACCTTC. The chain has TRBV6-2 or TRBV6-3 and TRBJ1-2; D remains ambiguous. Germline lookup yields CDR1 MNHEY and CDR2 SVGEGT. The CDR3 runs 11 residues. Trimming removed 6 bases from V and 2 bases from J, with 4 bases in between.

The CDR3 sequence: CASSLVYLKDEQYF. The CDR3 DNA reads as TGCGCCAGCAGCTTGGTGTACCTCAAGGACGAGCAGTACTTC. The chain links TRBV5-1 to TRBJ2-7; D is unclear. Germline CDR1 and CDR2: SGHRS and YFSETQ. The germline V and J ends were trimmed by 0 bases and 5 bases, with 12 bases remaining between them. The CDR3 spans 14 residues.

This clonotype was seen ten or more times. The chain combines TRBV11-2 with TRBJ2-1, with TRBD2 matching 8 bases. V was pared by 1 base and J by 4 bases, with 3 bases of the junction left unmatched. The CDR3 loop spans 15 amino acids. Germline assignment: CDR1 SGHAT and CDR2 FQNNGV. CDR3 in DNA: TGTGCCAGCAGCTTAGGAGCGGGAGTGTACAATGAGCAGTTCTTC. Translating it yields CASSLGAGVYNEQFF. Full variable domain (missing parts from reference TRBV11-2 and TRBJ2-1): EAGVAQSPRYKIIEKRQSVAFWCNPISGHATLYWYQQILGQGPKLLIQFQNNGVVDDSQLPKDRFSAERLKGVDSTLKIQPAKLEDSAVYLCASSLGAGVYNEQFFGPGTRLTVL.

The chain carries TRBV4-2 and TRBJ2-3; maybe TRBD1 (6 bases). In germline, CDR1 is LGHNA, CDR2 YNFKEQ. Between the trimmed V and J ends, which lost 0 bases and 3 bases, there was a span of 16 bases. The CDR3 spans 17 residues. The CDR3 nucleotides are TGTGCCAGCAGCCAAGAGGGGGCATCACGCGTTACAGATACGCAGTATTTT. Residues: CASSQEGASRVTDTQYF.

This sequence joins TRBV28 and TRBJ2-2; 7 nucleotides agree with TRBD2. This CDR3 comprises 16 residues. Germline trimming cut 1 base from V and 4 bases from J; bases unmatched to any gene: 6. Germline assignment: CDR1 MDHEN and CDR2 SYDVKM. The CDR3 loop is CASSLFPRESTGELFF. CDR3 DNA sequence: TGTGCCAGCAGTTTATTCCCGCGGGAGAGCACCGGGGAGCTGTTTTTT.

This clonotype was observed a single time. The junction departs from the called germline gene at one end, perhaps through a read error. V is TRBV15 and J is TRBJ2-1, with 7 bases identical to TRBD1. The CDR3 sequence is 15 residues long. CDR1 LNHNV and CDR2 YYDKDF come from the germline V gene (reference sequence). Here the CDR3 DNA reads TGTGCCACCAGCAGTACCCGGGACAGCTACATTGAGCAGTTCTTC. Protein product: CATSSTRDSYIEQFF.

The CDR3, as DNA: TGTGCCAGCAGCAGGGGGGGTCTCAATGAGCAGTTCTTC. Translated, it gives CASSRGGLNEQFF. The V call is TRBV12-3 or TRBV12-4, the J call TRBJ2-1; D tentatively fits TRBD1 or TRBD2 (7 bases each). The CDR3 spans 13 residues. V was pared by 6 bases and J by 6 bases, with 12 bases between.

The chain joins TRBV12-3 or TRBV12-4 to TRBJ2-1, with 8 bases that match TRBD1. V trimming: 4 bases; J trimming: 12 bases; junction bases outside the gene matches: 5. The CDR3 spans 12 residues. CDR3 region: CASSSDRVGQFF. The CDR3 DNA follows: TGTGCCAGCAGTTCGGACAGGGTAGGGCAGTTCTTC.

CDR3 sequence: CASSLYWETQYF. The CDR3 DNA follows: TGTGCCAGCAGCTTATACTGGGAGACCCAGTACTTC. V is TRBV11-2 and J is TRBJ2-5; D remains unclear. Per the germline V gene, CDR1 is SGHAT and CDR2 is FQNNGV. V dropped 2 bases and J dropped 5 bases, with 6 bases sitting between them. This CDR3 comprises 12 residues.

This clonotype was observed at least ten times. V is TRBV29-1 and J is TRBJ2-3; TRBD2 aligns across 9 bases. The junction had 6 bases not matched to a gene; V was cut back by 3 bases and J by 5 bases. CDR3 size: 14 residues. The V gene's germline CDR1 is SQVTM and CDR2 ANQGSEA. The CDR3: CSVEPSGVEDTQYF. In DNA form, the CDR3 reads TGCAGCGTTGAGCCTAGCGGGGTTGAAGATACGCAGTATTTT.

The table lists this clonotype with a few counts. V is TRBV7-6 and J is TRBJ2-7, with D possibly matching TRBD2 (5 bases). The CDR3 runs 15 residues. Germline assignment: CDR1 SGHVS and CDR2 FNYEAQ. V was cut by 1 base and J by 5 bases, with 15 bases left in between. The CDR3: CASSLGGLAIHEQYF. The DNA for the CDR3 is TGTGCCAGCAGCTTAGGTGGGCTAGCTATCCACGAGCAGTACTTC.

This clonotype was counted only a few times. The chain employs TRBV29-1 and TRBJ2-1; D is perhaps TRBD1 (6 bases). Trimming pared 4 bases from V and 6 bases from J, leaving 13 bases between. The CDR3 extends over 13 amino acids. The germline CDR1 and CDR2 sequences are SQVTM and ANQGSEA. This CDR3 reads CSVVGGSANEQFF. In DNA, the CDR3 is TGCAGCGTTGTAGGGGGTTCGGCCAATGAGCAGTTCTTC.

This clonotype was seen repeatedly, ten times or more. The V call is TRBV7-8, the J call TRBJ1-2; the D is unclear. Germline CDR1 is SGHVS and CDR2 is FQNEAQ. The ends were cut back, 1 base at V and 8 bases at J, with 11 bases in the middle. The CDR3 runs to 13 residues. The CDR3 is CASSLVRSGGYTF. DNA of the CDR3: TGTGCCAGCAGCTTAGTGCGCTCCGGAGGCTACACCTTC.

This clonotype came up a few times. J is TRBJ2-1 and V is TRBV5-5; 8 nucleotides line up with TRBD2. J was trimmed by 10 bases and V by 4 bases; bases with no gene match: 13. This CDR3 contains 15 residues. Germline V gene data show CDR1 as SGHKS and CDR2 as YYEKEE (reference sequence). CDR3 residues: CASSPGLAPGWEQFF. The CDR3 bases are TGTGCCAGCAGCCCAGGACTAGCTCCTGGGTGGGAGCAGTTCTTC.

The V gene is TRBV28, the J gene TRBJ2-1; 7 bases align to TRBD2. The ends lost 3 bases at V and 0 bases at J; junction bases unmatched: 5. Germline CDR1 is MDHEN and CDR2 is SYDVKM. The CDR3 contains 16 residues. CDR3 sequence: CASSLGGGGSYNEQFF. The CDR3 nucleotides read TGTGCCAGCAGTTTGGGCGGGGGTGGCTCCTACAATGAGCAGTTCTTC.

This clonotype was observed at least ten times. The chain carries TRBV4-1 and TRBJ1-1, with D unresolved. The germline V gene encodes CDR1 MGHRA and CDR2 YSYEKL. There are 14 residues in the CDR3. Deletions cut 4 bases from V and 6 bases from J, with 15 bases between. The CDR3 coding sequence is TGCGCCAGCAGCCCACAAATAACTGGCGCTGAAGCTTTCTTT. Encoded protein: CASSPQITGAEAFF.

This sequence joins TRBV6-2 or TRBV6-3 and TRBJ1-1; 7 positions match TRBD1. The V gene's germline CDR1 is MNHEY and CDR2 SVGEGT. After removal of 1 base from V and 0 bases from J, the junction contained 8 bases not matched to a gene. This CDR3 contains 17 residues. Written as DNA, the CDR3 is TGTGCCAGCAGTTACTTCGGACAGGATGATATGAACACTGAAGCTTTCTTT. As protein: CASSYFGQDDMNTEAFF.

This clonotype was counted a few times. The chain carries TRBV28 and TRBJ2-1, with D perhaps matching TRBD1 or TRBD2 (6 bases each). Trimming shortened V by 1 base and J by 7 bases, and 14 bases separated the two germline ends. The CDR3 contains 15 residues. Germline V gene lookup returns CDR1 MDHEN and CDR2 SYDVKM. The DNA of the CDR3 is TGTGCCAGCAGTTTATTGGGGGCCGGAGGGAATGAGCAGTTCTTC. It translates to CASSLLGAGGNEQFF.

As DNA, the CDR3 is TGTGCCAGCAGTTACCCCCCGGACACCTACACCGGGGAGCTGTTTTTT. This gives the protein CASSYPPDTYTGELFF. V is TRBV28 and J is TRBJ2-2; tentatively, D is TRBD1 (5 bases). CDR1 and CDR2 (germline): MDHEN, SYDVKM. The length of the CDR3 is 16 residues. Trimming took 4 bases from V and 3 from J, leaving 15 bases between them.

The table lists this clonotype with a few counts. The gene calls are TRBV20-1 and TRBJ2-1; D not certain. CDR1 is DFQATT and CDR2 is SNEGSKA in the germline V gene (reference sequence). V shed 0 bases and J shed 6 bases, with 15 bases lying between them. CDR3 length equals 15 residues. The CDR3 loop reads CSARDKGPLSNEQFF. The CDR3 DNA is TGCAGTGCTAGAGATAAAGGACCCCTAAGCAATGAGCAGTTCTTC.